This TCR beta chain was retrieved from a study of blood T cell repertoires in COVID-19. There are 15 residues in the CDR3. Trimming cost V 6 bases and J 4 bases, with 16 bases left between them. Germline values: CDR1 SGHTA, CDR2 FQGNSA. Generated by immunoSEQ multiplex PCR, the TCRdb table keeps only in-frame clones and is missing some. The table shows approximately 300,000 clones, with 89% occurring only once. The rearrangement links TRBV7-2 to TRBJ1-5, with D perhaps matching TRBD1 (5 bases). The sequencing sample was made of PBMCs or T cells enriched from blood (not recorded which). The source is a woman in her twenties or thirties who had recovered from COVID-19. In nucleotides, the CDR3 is TGTGCCAGCAGTTTGCAGGGAAACGTAAATCAGCCCCAGCATTTT. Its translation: CASSLQGNVNQPQHF.